A single sample is the source of the 13 T cell receptor beta chains below, sequenced in a study of cytomegalovirus exposure and HLA in healthy donors. Sequenced by immunoSEQ multiplex PCR; TCRdb stores in-frame clones only, minus some. Here the sample spans some 180,000 clones, about 89% being singletons. The sequenced sample consisted of PBMCs. The receptor source for this set is a man aged 25 to 45 in good health and CMV-seropositive.

This clone has a handful of counts. V usage is TRBV29-1 and J usage is TRBJ1-2; a weak D match, TRBD1 (6 bases). The CDR3 extends over 11 amino acids. V lost 7 bases and J lost 4, with 10 bases in between. The germline gives CDR1 SQVTM, CDR2 ANQGSEA. The CDR3, as DNA: TGCAGCGCCCCAGGGGCCTATGGCTACACCTTC. It encodes CSAPGAYGYTF.

V gene TRBV19 combines with J gene TRBJ1-1, with 7 bases that match TRBD1. V trimming: 3 bases; J trimming: 1 base; junction bases outside the gene matches: 8. CDR3 size: 16 residues. Germline loops: CDR1 LNHDA, CDR2 SQIVND (reference sequence). CDR3 nucleotides: TGTGCCAGTAGTATTGTGTGGACAGGATCGAACACTGAAGCTTTCTTT. Translated, it gives CASSIVWTGSNTEAFF. The full variable domain, completed using reference TRBV19 and TRBJ1-1, is DGGITQSPKYLFRKEGQNVTLSCEQNLNHDAMYWYRQDPGQGLRLIYYSQIVNDFQKGDIAEGYSVSREKKESFPLTVTSAQKNPTAFYLCASSIVWTGSNTEAFFGQGTRLTVV.

This chain connects TRBV28 to TRBJ2-3; 9 nucleotides match TRBD1. The V segment lost 4 bases and the J segment 0 bases; nucleotides outside the gene matches: 2. The CDR3 length is 15 residues. Looked up from germline, CDR1 is MDHEN and CDR2 is SYDVKM. The CDR3 sequence is CASSSDRGSTDTQYF. The CDR3 DNA is TGTGCCAGCAGTTCAGACAGGGGGAGCACAGATACGCAGTATTTT.

The chain recombines TRBV4-2 with TRBJ2-2; TRBD2 aligns across 7 bases. This CDR3 region has 16 residues. Germline CDR1 reads LGHNA; CDR2 reads YNFKEQ. V was clipped by 4 bases and J by 1 base; unmatched bases: 6. The CDR3 reads CASSRSSGVNTGELFF. The CDR3 DNA follows: TGTGCCAGCAGCCGGTCTAGCGGCGTGAACACCGGGGAGCTGTTTTTT.

The chain links TRBV10-3 to TRBJ1-6; a possible D gene is TRBD1 (6 bases). The CDR3 is made up of 15 amino acids. V gave up 3 bases and J gave up 8 bases, with 14 bases separating them. CDR1 and CDR2 from the germline V gene are ENHRY and SYGVKD. This CDR3 is CAISDPGHRDSPLHF. CDR3 bases: TGTGCCATCAGTGATCCAGGCCACAGGGATTCACCCCTCCACTTT.

V is TRBV9 and J is TRBJ2-7, with 8 positions matching TRBD1. Per germline, CDR1 SGDLS and CDR2 YYNGEE. The CDR3 has 15 residues. V shed 0 bases and J 3 bases; nucleotides not matched to a gene: 5. The CDR3, as DNA: TGTGCCAGCAGCGTAGCAGGGGGCCGGAGCTACGAGCAGTACTTC. Amino acids: CASSVAGGRSYEQYF. Variable domain in full (rest from reference TRBV9 and TRBJ2-7): DSGVTQTPKHLITATGQRVTLRCSPRSGDLSVYWYQQSLDQGLQFLIQYYNGEERAKGNILERFSAQQFPDLHSELNLSSLELGDSALYFCASSVAGGRSYEQYFGPGTRLTVT.

The chain combines TRBV29-1 with TRBJ2-2; 7 bases map to TRBD2. Per germline, CDR1 SQVTM and CDR2 ANQGSEA. There are 13 residues in the CDR3. V was pared by 4 bases and J by 6 bases, with 5 bases of the junction left unmatched. CDR3 nucleotides: TGCAGCGTTGGGAGGAGCGGGGCCGGGGAGCTGTTTTTT. It codes for CSVGRSGAGELFF.

The chain couples TRBV6-1 to TRBJ2-7; TRBD1 or TRBD2 may be the D gene (5 bases each). Trimming left V 7 bases short and J 6 bases short, with 22 bases between. This CDR3 is 15 amino acids long. CDR1 is MNHNS, CDR2 SASEGT, per germline. DNA of the CDR3: TGTGCCAGCAAGGATGACAGACTACCTTTGACCGAGCAGTACTTC. The encoded protein is CASKDDRLPLTEQYF.

The chain carries TRBV28 and TRBJ2-7; D uncertain. The CDR3 length is 14 residues. The germline V gene has CDR1 MDHEN and CDR2 SYDVKM. V lost 2 bases and J 3 bases, leaving 11 bases between the germline ends. This chain's CDR3 is CASSLGYVGYEQYF. The CDR3 DNA sequence: TGTGCCAGCAGTTTAGGCTACGTCGGCTACGAGCAGTACTTC.

This clone was detected only a few times. The chain uses TRBV7-9 and TRBJ1-2; D is ambiguous. The CDR3 is 13 residues long. With 6 bases removed from V and 2 bases from J, the gap between germline ends came to 10 bases. Germline lookup yields CDR1 SEHNR and CDR2 FQNEAQ (reference sequence). CDR3 sequence reads: CASRPSQNYGYTF. The DNA for the CDR3 is TGTGCCAGCAGACCAAGCCAGAACTATGGCTACACCTTC.

V is TRBV5-6 and J is TRBJ2-5; D remains ambiguous. V dropped 4 bases and J dropped 0 bases, with 16 bases sitting between them. Germline CDR1 is SGHDT and CDR2 is YYEEEE. CDR3 length: 16 residues. The CDR3 reads CASSPVGRSDQETQYF. The CDR3 DNA reads TGTGCCAGCAGCCCGGTTGGGCGATCAGACCAAGAGACCCAGTACTTC.

This rearrangement joins TRBV28 to TRBJ1-3; possible D gene TRBD1, 5 bases. CDR1 and CDR2 (germline): MDHEN, SYDVKM. Trimming took off 6 bases at V and 7 bases at J, with 13 bases between the two ends. There are 13 residues in the CDR3. The CDR3 nucleotides are TGTGCCAGCAGCCCGGGGGAATATAACACCATATATTTT. Translating it yields CASSPGEYNTIYF. The full variable domain, rest sourced from reference TRBV28 and TRBJ1-3, is DVKVTQSSRYLVKRTGEKVFLECVQDMDHENMFWYRQDPGLGLRLIYFSYDVKMKEKGDIPEGYSVSREKKERFSLILESASTNQTSMYLCASSPGEYNTIYFGEGSWLTVV.

The gene calls are TRBV30 and TRBJ1-2; 7 bases agree with TRBD1. The germline V gene encodes CDR1 GTSNPN and CDR2 SVGIG (reference sequence). The junction had 8 bases not matched to a gene; V was cut back by 2 bases and J by 8 bases. The CDR3 spans 13 residues. The CDR3 DNA reads TGTGCCTGGAGTAAAATGGGCAGGGGGGGCTACACCTTC. This encodes CAWSKMGRGGYTF.